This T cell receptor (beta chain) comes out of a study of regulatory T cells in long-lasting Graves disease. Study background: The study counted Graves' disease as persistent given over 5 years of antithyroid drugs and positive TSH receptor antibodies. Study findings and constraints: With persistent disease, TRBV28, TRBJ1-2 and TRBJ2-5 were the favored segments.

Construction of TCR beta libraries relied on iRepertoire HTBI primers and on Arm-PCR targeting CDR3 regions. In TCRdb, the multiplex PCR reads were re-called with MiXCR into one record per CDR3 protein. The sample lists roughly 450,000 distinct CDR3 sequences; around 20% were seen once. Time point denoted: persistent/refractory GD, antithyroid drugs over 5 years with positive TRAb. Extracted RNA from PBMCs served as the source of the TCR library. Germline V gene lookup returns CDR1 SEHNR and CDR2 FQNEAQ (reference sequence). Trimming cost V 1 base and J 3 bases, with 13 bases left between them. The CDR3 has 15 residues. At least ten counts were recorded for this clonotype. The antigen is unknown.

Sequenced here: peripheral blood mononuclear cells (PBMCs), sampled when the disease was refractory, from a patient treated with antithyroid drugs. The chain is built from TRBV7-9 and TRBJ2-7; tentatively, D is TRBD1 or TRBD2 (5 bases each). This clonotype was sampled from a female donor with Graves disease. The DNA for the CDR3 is TGTGCCAGCAGCTTAGAAGAGGCAGGGAGCTACGAGCAGTACTTC. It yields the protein CASSLEEAGSYEQYF.